The 9 T cell receptor beta chains listed next were all sequenced from one sample in a study of OX40 agonist ivuxolimab in advanced cancers. The table came from immunoSEQ multiplex PCR; TCRdb's copy has only in-frame clones and leaves some out. The data hold 120,000 or so clones, with roughly nine tenths observed a single time. The specimen comprised CD4+ or CD8+ T cells sorted from blood, sampled in a trial of the OX40 agonist ivuxolimab. All receptors derive from an adult with an advanced solid tumor such as melanoma, head and neck, liver or kidney cancer.

The chain uses TRBV27 and TRBJ1-6; D is uncertain. V was cut by 4 bases and J by 2 bases, with 18 bases left in between. Germline V gene sequence: CDR1 MNHEY, CDR2 SMNVEV (reference sequence). The CDR3 has 18 amino acids. CDR3 in DNA: TGTGCCAGCAGTTCGGCCCCCCTCTCCCCCACCTATAATTCACCCCTCCACTTT. This encodes CASSSAPLSPTYNSPLHF.

This clone was detected a few times. The chain has TRBV12-5 and TRBJ2-3, with 12 bases lining up with TRBD2. CDR1 and CDR2 (germline): LGHNT, FRNRAP. The CDR3 sequence is 17 residues long. Trimming removed 0 bases from V and 6 bases from J; junction bases left unmatched: 7. The CDR3 nucleotides read TGTGCTAGTGGTTTGGTAACGAGGACTAGCGGGGAGGATACGCAGTATTTT. Its protein is CASGLVTRTSGEDTQYF.

The V and J genes are TRBV19 and TRBJ2-7, with TRBD2 matching over 7 bases. The CDR3 runs 13 residues. In germline, CDR1 is LNHDA, CDR2 SQIVND (reference sequence). V was clipped by 7 bases and J by 4 bases; unmatched bases: 7. In DNA form, the CDR3 reads TGTGCCAGTACCGGGGGGAATAGGTACGAGCAGTACTTC. Translation gives CASTGGNRYEQYF.

This rearrangement joins TRBV5-6 to TRBJ2-3; 14 bases match TRBD2. Trimming at V came to 4 bases and at J to 5 bases, leaving 6 bases not matched to a gene. The germline CDR1 and CDR2 sequences are SGHDT and YYEEEE. This CDR3 contains 16 residues. The DNA of the CDR3 is TGTGCCAGCAGCCAGACTAGCGGGGGGGCAATAGATACGCAGTATTTT. This codes for CASSQTSGGAIDTQYF.

The chain recombines TRBV5-6 with TRBJ2-3, with 7 nucleotides matching TRBD1. V was pared by 2 bases and J by 1 base, with 7 bases of the junction left unmatched. There are 16 residues in the CDR3. Germline CDR1 reads SGHDT; CDR2 reads YYEEEE. The CDR3 protein is CASSFWDRPRTDTQYF. DNA for the CDR3: TGTGCCAGCAGCTTCTGGGACAGACCGCGCACAGATACGCAGTATTTT.

The chain links TRBV7-2 to TRBJ2-3, with unresolved D. The CDR3 is 14 amino acids. Looked up from germline, CDR1 is SGHTA and CDR2 is FQGNSA. Between the trimmed V and J ends, which lost 3 bases and 3 bases, there was a span of 10 bases. CDR3 residues: CASSFQVGTDTQYF. CDR3 DNA sequence: TGTGCCAGCAGCTTCCAAGTAGGAACAGATACGCAGTATTTT.

This chain joins TRBV5-6 and TRBJ2-3; D unresolved. This CDR3 is built from 15 residues. Germline values: CDR1 SGHDT, CDR2 YYEEEE. Trimming pared 1 base from V and 6 bases from J, leaving 15 bases between. Here the CDR3 reads CASSLYSPLQDTQYF. The CDR3 DNA reads as TGTGCCAGCAGCTTGTACAGTCCCTTACAGGATACGCAGTATTTT.

The chain uses TRBV28 and TRBJ1-2; no firm D call. Germline CDR1 MDHEN, CDR2 SYDVKM. The CDR3 consists of 11 residues. V lost 8 bases and J 4 bases, leaving 8 bases between the germline ends. CDR3 protein: CASHGTYGYTF. CDR3 nucleotides: TGTGCCAGCCACGGCACCTATGGCTACACCTTC.

The chain combines TRBV19 with TRBJ1-5; TRBD1 aligns across 9 bases. Germline values: CDR1 LNHDA, CDR2 SQIVND (reference sequence). This CDR3 spans 16 amino acids. After removal of 4 bases from V and 4 bases from J, the junction contained 8 bases not matched to a gene. The CDR3 DNA reads TGTGCCAGTAGTACATCGGGACAGGGAGGGAATCAGCCCCAGCATTTT. Translated: CASSTSGQGGNQPQHF.